One and the same sample provided the 28 T cell receptor beta chains below, sequenced in a study of cytomegalovirus exposure and HLA in healthy donors. Primers included in the PCR were 60 Vbeta and 13 Jbeta primers. Produced via immunoSEQ multiplex PCR; TCRdb's table is partial and in-frame only. The data contain over 150,000 clones, around 68% of them singletons. Sequences were obtained from PBMCs. These receptor sequences come from a man aged 45-60 years in good health and CMV-seronegative.

This clone was counted only a few times. V usage is TRBV5-1 and J usage is TRBJ2-3; the D gene is possibly TRBD1 (5 bases). CDR1 and CDR2 (germline): SGHRS, YFSETQ. The CDR3 is 14 amino acids. Trimming removed 1 base from V and 3 bases from J, with 9 bases in between. The chain's CDR3 is CASSLLDKTDTQYF. The CDR3 DNA sequence: TGCGCCAGCAGCTTGTTGGACAAAACAGATACGCAGTATTTT.

This chain connects TRBV6-6 to TRBJ1-2, with D possibly TRBD1 on 6 matching bases. V lost 1 base to trimming and J lost 5 bases, with 17 bases between them. Germline assignment: CDR1 MNHNY and CDR2 SVGAGI (reference sequence). CDR3 size: 16 residues. In nucleotides, the CDR3 is TGTGCCAGCAGTTACTTCCCAGGGGAGGGGGGGTATGGCTACACCTTC. Protein: CASSYFPGEGGYGYTF.

This chain uses TRBV7-9 with TRBJ1-1, with D unresolved. V lost 4 bases and J 10 bases, leaving 16 bases between the germline ends. The length of the CDR3 is 13 residues. The germline gives CDR1 SEHNR, CDR2 FQNEAQ (reference sequence). CDR3 coding DNA: TGTGCCAGCAGCTACTTCGGGGTCCCGGGAGCTTTCTTT. Its translation is CASSYFGVPGAFF.

CDR3 protein: CASSPSENTEAFF. In DNA form, the CDR3 reads TGTGCCAGCTCACCATCAGAGAACACTGAAGCTTTCTTT. J is TRBJ1-1 and V is TRBV18; D gene uncertain. Germline values: CDR1 KGHSH, CDR2 LQKENI. V was cut by 2 bases and J by 1 base, with 5 bases left in between. The CDR3 is 13 residues long.

V gene TRBV6-4 combines with J gene TRBJ1-1, with 8 bases that match TRBD1. The J segment lost 8 bases and the V segment lost 5 bases, leaving 7 bases of the junction unmatched. The CDR3 is 13 amino acids. Per germline, CDR1 MRHNA and CDR2 SNTAGT. CDR3 DNA sequence: TGTGCCAGCAGTCTCTCCAGGGGGCAGGAAGCTTTCTTT. This encodes CASSLSRGQEAFF.

The chain joins TRBV27 to TRBJ2-7; the match to TRBD1 covers 7 bases. In germline, CDR1 is MNHEY, CDR2 SMNVEV (reference sequence). This CDR3 is built from 14 residues. The J segment lost 2 bases and the V segment lost 2 bases, leaving 3 bases of the junction unmatched. DNA of the CDR3: TGTGCCAGCAGTTTAGACAGGGCGACCTACGAGCAGTACTTC. Translation: CASSLDRATYEQYF.

The chain links TRBV28 to TRBJ2-7, with TRBD2 identical over 9 bases. This CDR3 has 15 amino acids. Germline loops: CDR1 MDHEN, CDR2 SYDVKM. Losses at the gene ends were 1 base for V and 6 bases for J; bases not matched to a gene: 7. The DNA for the CDR3 is TGTGCCAGCAGTTTATTGGCGGGGGGGCCGGGCGAGCAGTACTTC. It translates to CASSLLAGGPGEQYF.

The rearrangement links TRBV5-1 to TRBJ2-2; D is possibly TRBD1 (5 bases). V was shortened by 5 bases and J by 6 bases, with 17 bases between the two germline ends. The germline gives CDR1 SGHRS, CDR2 YFSETQ. This CDR3 spans 15 amino acids. The CDR3 DNA is TGCGCCAGCAGTACTGACCCCCTCAGGGCCGGGGAGCTGTTTTTT. Translated, it gives CASSTDPLRAGELFF.

This clone has just a few counts. The chain is built from TRBV7-9 and TRBJ2-1; maybe TRBD1 (7 bases). V was pared by 7 bases and J by 1 base, with 17 bases between. The CDR3 has 16 residues. The V gene's germline CDR1 is SEHNR and CDR2 FQNEAQ (reference sequence). The CDR3, as DNA: TGTGCCAGCAATAGCGGCAGGGGGGAATCCTACAATGAGCAGTTCTTC. Its translation is CASNSGRGESYNEQFF.

The CDR3 region is CASSLAKRTDSNQPQHF. In nucleotides, the CDR3 is TGTGCCAGCAGCTTAGCGAAGCGGACAGATAGCAATCAGCCCCAGCATTTT. The chain links TRBV7-8 to TRBJ1-5; possibly TRBD1 for D (6 bases). Trimming shortened V by 0 bases and J by 0 bases, and 12 bases separated the two germline ends. The CDR3 is 17 residues long. Germline V gene sequence: CDR1 SGHVS, CDR2 FQNEAQ.

This chain connects TRBV7-8 to TRBJ2-1, with TRBD2 matching over 10 bases. The V and J ends lost 5 bases and 7 bases, in that order; junction bases with no gene match: 8. This CDR3 has 15 amino acids. From germline, CDR1 is SGHVS and CDR2 FQNEAQ. CDR3 in amino acids: CASSLGSGGLNEQFF. The CDR3 bases are TGTGCCAGCAGCCTTGGTAGCGGGGGGTTAAATGAGCAGTTCTTC. The full variable domain, its missing parts supplied by reference TRBV7-8 and TRBJ2-1, is GAGVSQSPRYKVAKRGQDVALRCDPISGHVSLFWYQQALGQGPEFLTYFQNEAQLDKSGLPSDRFFAERPEGSVSTLKIQRTQQEDSAVYLCASSLGSGGLNEQFFGPGTRLTVL.

The chain is built from TRBV29-1 and TRBJ2-3, with 7 bases matching TRBD1. The trim removed 4 bases at V and 0 bases at J, leaving 4 bases unmatched. This CDR3 is 14 amino acids long. The germline gives CDR1 SQVTM, CDR2 ANQGSEA. DNA for the CDR3: TGCAGCGTTGGCCGGGACAGAAGCACAGATACGCAGTATTTT. Its translation is CSVGRDRSTDTQYF.

This clone was counted a few times. The identical CDR3 is also encoded by other nucleotide sequences in the sample. This sequence joins TRBV28 and TRBJ1-1, with 9 bases fitting TRBD1. The CDR3 loop spans 15 amino acids. Looked up from germline, CDR1 is MDHEN and CDR2 is SYDVKM. Unmatched junction bases numbered 5, after V lost 4 bases and J lost 2 bases. CDR3 region: CASSSYRGRNTEAFF. The CDR3 DNA is TGTGCCAGCAGTTCGTACAGGGGGCGCAACACTGAAGCTTTCTTT.

The rearrangement uses TRBV5-8 and TRBJ2-3; 8 bases match TRBD1. CDR1 is SGHTS and CDR2 is YDEGEE in the germline V gene. The trim removed 3 bases at V and 6 bases at J, leaving 9 bases unmatched. This CDR3 region has 15 residues. The CDR3 loop reads CASSSRTGWWDTQYF. CDR3 nucleotides: TGTGCCAGCAGCTCCCGGACAGGGTGGTGGGATACGCAGTATTTT.

The chain recombines TRBV5-4 with TRBJ2-5; TRBD1 aligns across 7 bases. V shed 1 base, J shed 2 bases, and the junction held 5 bases outside the gene matches. This CDR3 region has 15 residues. Germline V lookup: CDR1 SGHNT, CDR2 YYREEE (reference sequence). CDR3 amino acids: CASSLPGQTQETQYF. The CDR3 DNA is TGTGCCAGCAGCTTGCCGGGACAGACACAAGAGACCCAGTACTTC.

This clone was observed a few times. The CDR3 DNA is TGTGCTAGTGGTTTGGTAAAAGACGGCAGGTCGATCACAGATACGCAGTATTTT. This sequence encodes CASGLVKDGRSITDTQYF. The chain employs TRBV12-5 and TRBJ2-3; D not certain. The V end was cut by 0 bases, the J end by 2 bases, with 18 bases between. The CDR3 sequence is 18 residues long. CDR1 LGHNT and CDR2 FRNRAP come from the germline V gene.

The gene calls are TRBV6-5 and TRBJ2-5; a possible D gene is TRBD1 (5 bases). CDR1 and CDR2 from the germline V gene are MNHEY and SVGAGI. V gave up 2 bases and J gave up 2 bases, with 15 bases separating them. This CDR3 has 16 residues. The chain's CDR3 is CASSYKQVVDQETQYF. Written as DNA, the CDR3 is TGTGCCAGCAGTTACAAACAGGTAGTGGATCAAGAGACCCAGTACTTC.

The chain uses TRBV6-1 and TRBJ1-5, with 7 nucleotides matching TRBD1. The germline gives CDR1 MNHNS, CDR2 SASEGT. J was trimmed by 3 bases and V by 3 bases; bases with no gene match: 8. The CDR3 extends over 16 amino acids. In DNA form, the CDR3 reads TGTGCCAGCAGTGAGAGGCGAGGGGGCACCAATCAGCCCCAGCATTTT. Translation: CASSERRGGTNQPQHF.

The rearrangement links TRBV5-6 to TRBJ2-7; 8 bases fit TRBD1. V gave up 3 bases and J gave up 7 bases; unmatched junction bases: 9. The CDR3 runs 14 residues. In germline, CDR1 is SGHDT, CDR2 YYEEEE. The CDR3 bases are TGTGCCAGCAGCTACGACAGGGGTCCGGGTGAGCAGTACTTC. The encoded protein is CASSYDRGPGEQYF.

The sample holds a few counts of this clone. The chain uses TRBV5-6 and TRBJ2-7; the D gene is possibly TRBD2 (6 bases). The germline V and J ends were trimmed by 3 bases and 0 bases, with 16 bases remaining between them. Germline V gene lookup returns CDR1 SGHDT and CDR2 YYEEEE. This CDR3 contains 16 residues. This CDR3 reads CASSSGVWGGSYEQYF. The CDR3, as DNA: TGTGCCAGCAGCTCGGGGGTGTGGGGAGGCTCCTACGAGCAGTACTTC.

CDR3 sequence reads: CASSPRARGNTIYF. CDR3 nucleotide sequence: TGTGCCAGCTCACCACGGGCCAGGGGAAACACCATATATTTT. The chain employs TRBV18 and TRBJ1-3; D ambiguous. The germline V gene encodes CDR1 KGHSH and CDR2 LQKENI. This CDR3 contains 14 residues. The V and J ends lost 1 base and 4 bases respectively, with 8 bases between them.

This chain links TRBV9 with TRBJ2-2; TRBD2 aligns across 12 bases. Germline CDR1 SGDLS, CDR2 YYNGEE. The junction had 6 bases not matched to a gene; V was cut back by 2 bases and J by 7 bases. This CDR3 has 16 residues. As DNA, the CDR3 is TGTGCCAGCAGCGTCCTAGCGGGGGGGCGTAACGGGGAGCTGTTTTTT. This encodes CASSVLAGGRNGELFF. Drawing the rest from reference TRBV9 and TRBJ2-2, the complete variable domain is DSGVTQTPKHLITATGQRVTLRCSPRSGDLSVYWYQQSLDQGLQFLIQYYNGEERAKGNILERFSAQQFPDLHSELNLSSLELGDSALYFCASSVLAGGRNGELFFGEGSRLTVL.

This clone turned up a few times. The chain has TRBV2 and TRBJ1-4; D is undetermined. V lost 5 bases and J 7 bases, leaving 14 bases between the germline ends. CDR3 size: 14 residues. CDR1 SNHLY and CDR2 FYNNEI come from the germline V gene. CDR3 sequence (DNA): TGTGCCAGCAGTATAACCGGGTCCTTTGAAAAACTGTTTTTT. Translation gives CASSITGSFEKLFF.

CDR3 nucleotide sequence: TGTGCCAGCAAGCATGGGAACACTGAAGCTTTCTTT. It encodes CASKHGNTEAFF. The chain links TRBV2 to TRBJ1-1; D remains ambiguous. Trimming cost V 7 bases and J 1 base, with 7 bases left between them. Germline V lookup: CDR1 SNHLY, CDR2 FYNNEI. This CDR3 has 12 residues.

This clone has a handful of counts. The gene calls are TRBV5-8 and TRBJ2-3; D is perhaps TRBD1 (6 bases). The CDR3 totals 14 residues. From germline, CDR1 is SGHTS and CDR2 YDEGEE. Trimming stripped 4 bases from V and 2 bases from J, with 11 bases between. CDR3 nucleotide sequence: TGTGCCAGCAGCCCGAGGACAGTCACAGATACGCAGTATTTT. Amino acids: CASSPRTVTDTQYF. The full variable domain, its missing parts supplied by reference TRBV5-8 and TRBJ2-3, is EAGVTQSPTHLIKTRGQQATLRCSPISGHTSVYWYQQALGLGLQFLLWYDEGEERNRGNFPPRFSGRQFPNYSSELNVNALELEDSALYLCASSPRTVTDTQYFGPGTRLTVL.

The rearrangement uses TRBV6-1 and TRBJ2-7; weak D call: TRBD2 (7 bases). The V gene's germline CDR1 is MNHNS and CDR2 SASEGT. The V end lost 1 base, the J end lost 4 bases, and 17 bases lay between the germline ends. This CDR3 spans 16 amino acids. CDR3 amino acids: CASSEGVGGRGYEQYF. The CDR3 DNA reads as TGTGCCAGCAGTGAAGGGGTCGGGGGGCGAGGATACGAGCAGTACTTC.

V and J are TRBV6-6 and TRBJ2-5; TRBD2 is a possible D gene (7 bases). Judging by the DNA end, TRBJ2-7 fits better; the J call may be wrong. The CDR3 totals 15 residues. The germline V gene encodes CDR1 MNHNY and CDR2 SVGAGI (reference sequence). This chain's CDR3 is CASSWGGTGLYEQYF. In DNA, the CDR3 is TGTGCCAGCAGTTGGGGGGGCACAGGGCTCTACGAGCAGTACTTC.

This chain connects TRBV5-1 to TRBJ2-2, with D perhaps TRBD2 (5 bases). Germline lookup yields CDR1 SGHRS and CDR2 YFSETQ. This CDR3 contains 14 residues. The V and J ends lost 3 bases and 0 bases respectively, with 6 bases between them. The CDR3 region is CASSWTSNTGELFF. CDR3 DNA: TGCGCCAGCAGCTGGACTTCGAACACCGGGGAGCTGTTTTTT.